Described below is a single T cell receptor (beta chain) sequence and its context. Its matching antigen is unknown. The data belong to a study of shared clonotypes between healthy human individuals. General observations from the study: Collection of samples was limited to blood; tissue repertoires likely differ.

The germline CDR1 and CDR2 sequences are SGHDN and FVKESK. This CDR3 has 17 amino acids. V dropped 4 bases and J dropped 7 bases, with 23 bases sitting between them. TCRdb's copy holds only in-frame clones and misses some; the assay was immunoSEQ multiplex PCR. Of around 510,000 clones listed, 90% to 97% were seen once; the top ten hold about 0.059%. This receptor was obtained from a woman in her twenties or thirties in good health. This chain connects TRBV14 to TRBJ2-1; D gene uncertain. The sequenced material came from naive CD4+ T cells sorted from blood. Subset defined: CD45RA+ positively selected. The CDR3 region has the DNA TGTGCCAGCAGCCGTTCCGGACGGGCCCCGAACCCGAATGAGCAGTTCTTC. Encoded protein: CASSRSGRAPNPNEQFF.